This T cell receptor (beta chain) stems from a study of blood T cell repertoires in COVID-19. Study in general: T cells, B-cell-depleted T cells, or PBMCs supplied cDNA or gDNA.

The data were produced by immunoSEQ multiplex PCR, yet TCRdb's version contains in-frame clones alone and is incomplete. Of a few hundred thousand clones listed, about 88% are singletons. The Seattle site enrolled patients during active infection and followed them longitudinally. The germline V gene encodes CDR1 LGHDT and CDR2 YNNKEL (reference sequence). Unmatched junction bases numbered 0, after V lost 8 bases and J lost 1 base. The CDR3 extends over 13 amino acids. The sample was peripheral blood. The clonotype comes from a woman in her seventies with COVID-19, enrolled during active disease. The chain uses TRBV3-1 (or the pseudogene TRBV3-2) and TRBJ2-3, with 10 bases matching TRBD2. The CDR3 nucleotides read TGTGCCAGCGGGACTAGCGGCACAGATACGCAGTATTTT. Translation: CASGTSGTDTQYF.